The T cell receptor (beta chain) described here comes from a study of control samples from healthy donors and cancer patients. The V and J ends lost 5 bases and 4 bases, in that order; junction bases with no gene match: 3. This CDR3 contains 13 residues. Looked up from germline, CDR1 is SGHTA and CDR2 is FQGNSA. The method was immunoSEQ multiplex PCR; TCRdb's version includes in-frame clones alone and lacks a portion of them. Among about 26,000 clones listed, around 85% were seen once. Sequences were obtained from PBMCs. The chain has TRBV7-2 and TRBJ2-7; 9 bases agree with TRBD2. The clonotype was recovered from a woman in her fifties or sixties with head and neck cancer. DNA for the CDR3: TGTGCCAGCAGCCGTAGCGGGAGTTACGAGCAGTACTTC. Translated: CASSRSGSYEQYF.